This TCR beta chain stems from a study of CD8+CD57+ T cells in acquired aplastic anemia. Looking at the study overall: Sorted CD4+ and CD8+ cells gave an average of 3.2 ug of DNA.

The CDR3 covers 15 residues. CDR1 is SGHNT, CDR2 YYREEE, per germline (reference sequence). Patients chosen for sequencing had CD8+CD57+ cells that had expanded, as shown by flow cytometry. Study outcomes and limitations: Overlapping CD8+ CDR3 repertoires of patients and controls contained approximately 28 shared sequences.

Both TCR beta VDJ combination and CDR3 sequence profiling were carried out. Genomic DNA was the template for this profiling. TCRdb called the reads again in MiXCR, with one record for every CDR3 protein. This sample carries 260,000 or so distinct CDR3 sequences, 82% of them seen once, and the ten largest clones take less than 50%. Details on this clonotype: The antigen is undetermined. One end of the junction does not line up with germline, which may come from a read error.

The chain uses TRBV5-4 and TRBJ2-6; D possibly uses TRBD1 or TRBD2 (5 bases each). The sequence came from a human donor with aplastic anemia. Sequencing was performed on sorted CD4+, CD8+, or CD8+CD57+ T cells (not recorded which) from PBMCs. The CDR3, as DNA: TGTGCCAGCAGCTTTACTAGAACTGGGGCCAGCGTCCTGACTTTC. It is translated as CASSFTRTGASVLTF.